This T cell receptor beta chain was observed in a study of shared clonotypes between healthy human individuals. Whole-study results and caveats: Clonotypes shared by all four donors outscored non-shared clonotypes in generation probability.

Genomic DNA per cell subset filled all wells of several immunoSEQ plates. Assay used: immunoSEQ multiplex PCR; TCRdb lists only in-frame clones, some missing. The sample holds 550,000 to 700,000 clones, around three quarters seen once. The study separated CD4+ cells into CD45RA+ naive and CD45RA-negative memory subsets. Concerning this clone itself: What it binds is unknown. Within the sample, other DNA sequences also encode this same CDR3.

Per the germline V gene, CDR1 is SGHRS and CDR2 is YFSETQ. V was pared by 0 bases and J by 2 bases, with 6 bases between. The CDR3 spans 13 residues. Sequencing used memory CD4+ T cells sorted from blood. Subset given: CD45RA-negative fraction. The rearrangement uses TRBV5-1 and TRBJ2-7, with D hard to call. The sequence was obtained from a woman in her twenties or thirties in good health. CDR3 protein: CASSLAETYEQYF. The CDR3 DNA is TGCGCCAGCAGCTTGGCCGAAACCTACGAGCAGTACTTC.